This T cell receptor beta chain came from a study of cytomegalovirus exposure and HLA in healthy donors. Study-wide points: The study dropped some indistinguishable V segments, TRBV6-2 and TRBV6-3 among them. Several top significant clusters appeared, in a later analysis, to be linked to common viral pathogens.

Turning to this clone: What it binds is not known.

PCR was performed using 60 Vbeta and 13 Jbeta primers. Assay: immunoSEQ multiplex PCR; the TCRdb copy retains only in-frame clones and omits some. The data show 150,000 to 250,000 clones, approximately 85% seen once. V dropped 2 bases and J dropped 7; count of bases not matched to a gene: 10. The germline gives CDR1 SGHNT, CDR2 YENEEA. The CDR3 totals 15 residues. The chain employs TRBV11-3 and TRBJ2-7, with 8 bases matching TRBD2. Material: PBMCs. This receptor was taken from a woman aged 45-65 years in good health and CMV-seronegative. The CDR3 nucleotides are TGTGCCAGCAGCTTAATCGGGACTAGAAATACGGAGCAGTACTTC. This sequence encodes CASSLIGTRNTEQYF.